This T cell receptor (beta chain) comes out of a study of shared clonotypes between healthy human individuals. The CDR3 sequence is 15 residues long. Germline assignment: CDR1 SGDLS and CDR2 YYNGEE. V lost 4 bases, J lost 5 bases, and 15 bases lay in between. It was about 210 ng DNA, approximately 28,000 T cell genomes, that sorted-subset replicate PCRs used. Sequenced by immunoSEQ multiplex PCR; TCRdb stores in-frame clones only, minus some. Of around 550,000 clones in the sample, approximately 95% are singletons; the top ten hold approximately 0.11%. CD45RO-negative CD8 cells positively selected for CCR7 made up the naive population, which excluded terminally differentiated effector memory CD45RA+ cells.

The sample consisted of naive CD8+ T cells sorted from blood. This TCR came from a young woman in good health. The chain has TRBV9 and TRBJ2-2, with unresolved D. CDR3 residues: CASSPGEVRTGELFF. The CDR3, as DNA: TGTGCCAGCAGCCCCGGTGAAGTACGGACCGGGGAGCTGTTTTTT.